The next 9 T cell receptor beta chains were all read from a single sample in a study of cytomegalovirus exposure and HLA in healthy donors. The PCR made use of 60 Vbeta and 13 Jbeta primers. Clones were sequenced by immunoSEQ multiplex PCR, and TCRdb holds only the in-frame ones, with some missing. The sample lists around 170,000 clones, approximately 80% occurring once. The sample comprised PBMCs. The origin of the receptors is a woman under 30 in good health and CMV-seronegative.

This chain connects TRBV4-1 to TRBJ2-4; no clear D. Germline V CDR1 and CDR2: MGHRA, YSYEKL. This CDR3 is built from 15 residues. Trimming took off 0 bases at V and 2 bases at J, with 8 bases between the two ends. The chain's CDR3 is CASSQDITTKNIQYF. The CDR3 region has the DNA TGCGCCAGCAGCCAAGATATAACTACCAAAAACATTCAGTACTTC.

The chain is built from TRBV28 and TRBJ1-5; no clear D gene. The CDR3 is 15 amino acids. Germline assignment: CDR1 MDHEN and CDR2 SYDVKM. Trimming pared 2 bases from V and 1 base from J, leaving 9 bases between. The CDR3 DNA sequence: TGTGCCAGCAGTTTAGTTGTAGAGAGCAATCAGCCCCAGCATTTT. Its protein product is CASSLVVESNQPQHF. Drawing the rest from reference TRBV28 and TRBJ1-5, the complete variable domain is DVKVTQSSRYLVKRTGEKVFLECVQDMDHENMFWYRQDPGLGLRLIYFSYDVKMKEKGDIPEGYSVSREKKERFSLILESASTNQTSMYLCASSLVVESNQPQHFGDGTRLSIL.

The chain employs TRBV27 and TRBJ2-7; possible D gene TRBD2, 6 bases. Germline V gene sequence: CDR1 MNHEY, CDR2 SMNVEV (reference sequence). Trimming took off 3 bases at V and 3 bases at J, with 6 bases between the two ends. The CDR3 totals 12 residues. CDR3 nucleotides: TGTGCCAGCAGTTTCGGGGGCTACGAGCAGTACTTC. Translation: CASSFGGYEQYF.

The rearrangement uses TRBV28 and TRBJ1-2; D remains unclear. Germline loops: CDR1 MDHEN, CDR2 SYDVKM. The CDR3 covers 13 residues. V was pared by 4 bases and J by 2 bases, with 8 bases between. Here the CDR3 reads CASSSGLNYGYTF. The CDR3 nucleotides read TGTGCCAGCAGTTCCGGGTTGAACTATGGCTACACCTTC.

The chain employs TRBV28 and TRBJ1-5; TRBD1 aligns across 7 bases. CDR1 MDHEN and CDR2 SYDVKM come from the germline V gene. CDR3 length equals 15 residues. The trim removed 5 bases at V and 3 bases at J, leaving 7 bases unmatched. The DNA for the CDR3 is TGTGCCAGCAGTATCGGGGACAGCCACAATCAGCCCCAGCATTTT. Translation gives CASSIGDSHNQPQHF.

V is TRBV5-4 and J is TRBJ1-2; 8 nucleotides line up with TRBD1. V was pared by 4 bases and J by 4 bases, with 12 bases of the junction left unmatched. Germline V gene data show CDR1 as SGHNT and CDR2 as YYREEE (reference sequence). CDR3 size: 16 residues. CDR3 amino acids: CASSPGLSGGSYGYTF. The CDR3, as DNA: TGTGCCAGCAGCCCCGGGTTGTCAGGGGGCAGCTATGGCTACACCTTC.

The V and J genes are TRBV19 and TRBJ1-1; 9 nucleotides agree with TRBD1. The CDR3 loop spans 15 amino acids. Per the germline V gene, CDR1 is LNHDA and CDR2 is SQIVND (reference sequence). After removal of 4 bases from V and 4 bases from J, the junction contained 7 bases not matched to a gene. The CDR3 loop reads CASSSDRGLSTEAFF. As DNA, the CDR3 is TGTGCCAGTAGTAGCGACAGGGGGTTGAGCACTGAAGCTTTCTTT.

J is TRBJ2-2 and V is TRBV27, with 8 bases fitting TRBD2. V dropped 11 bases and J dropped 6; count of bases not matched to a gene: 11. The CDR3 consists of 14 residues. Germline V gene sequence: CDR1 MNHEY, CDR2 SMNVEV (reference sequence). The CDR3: CASREGDLAGELFF. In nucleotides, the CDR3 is TGTGCCTCCCGGGAGGGGGATTTGGCCGGGGAGCTGTTTTTT.

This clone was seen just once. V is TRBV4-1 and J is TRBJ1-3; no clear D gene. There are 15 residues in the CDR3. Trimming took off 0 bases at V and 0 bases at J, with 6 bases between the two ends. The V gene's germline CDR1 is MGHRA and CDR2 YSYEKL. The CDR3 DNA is TGCGCCAGCAGCCAAGACAGGTTCTCTGGAAACACCATATATTTT. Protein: CASSQDRFSGNTIYF.